This TCR beta chain appears in the sequencing data of a study of regulatory T cells in long-lasting Graves disease. As for this clonotype: Its antigen is as yet unknown.

The sample's time point: persistent/refractory GD, antithyroid drugs over 5 years with positive TRAb. Following extraction of RNA from PBMCs, that RNA was used to make the TCR library. Study outcomes and limitations: TRBV28 was favored in persistent disease, as were TRBJ1-2 and TRBJ2-5. Comparison showed that persistent patients shared more public clonotypes (over 2,500) than new patients (966).

V was cut by 3 bases and J by 3 bases, with 6 bases left in between. Germline values: CDR1 LNHDA, CDR2 SQIVND (reference sequence). The CDR3 has 13 residues. CDR3-region Arm-PCR and iRepertoire HTBI primers produced the TCR beta libraries. Using its own MiXCR run on the multiplex PCR reads, TCRdb lists one record per CDR3 protein. The sample yields roughly 490,000 distinct CDR3 sequences, approximately 23% seen once. This chain connects TRBV19 to TRBJ1-5; no clear D gene. Specimen: peripheral blood mononuclear cells (PBMCs), collected when the disease was refractory, from a patient treated with antithyroid drugs. This clonotype originated in a female donor with Graves disease. The CDR3, as DNA: TGTGCCAGTAGTATCAGTTACAATCAGCCCCAGCATTTT. Translating it yields CASSISYNQPQHF.